Given below is one T cell receptor beta chain in context. The data belong to a study of T cell changes during pregnancy in multiple sclerosis. From germline, CDR1 is LNHNV and CDR2 YYDKDF (reference sequence). The CDR3 is 17 residues long. The V end was cut by 0 bases, the J end by 8 bases, with 19 bases between. Profiled with immunoSEQ multiplex PCR; TCRdb holds only in-frame clones, not every one. The sample has tens of thousands of clones; 80% to 95% are singletons. The chain carries TRBV15 and TRBJ1-4, with TRBD1 as a possible D gene (6 bases). The source material was CD4+ T cells from peripheral blood mononuclear cells, sampled before pregnancy. The clonotype originates from a female donor with multiple sclerosis, enrolled in a pregnancy study. CDR3 coding DNA: TGTGCCACCAGCAGAGATCGGGACACCTCGGAGGAAGAAAAACTGTTTTTT. Translation gives CATSRDRDTSEEEKLFF.